The 21 T cell receptor beta chains below all came from one sample that was sequenced in a study of control samples from healthy donors and cancer patients. Sequencing was performed with immunoSEQ multiplex PCR; in TCRdb, only in-frame clones are kept and a portion is missing. The repertoire has more than 50,000 clones, roughly 85% of them found once; the top ten carry approximately 5%. Input material: blood. These TCRs come from a man between 35 and 55 years old in good health.

This clone has just a few counts. V and J are TRBV7-3 and TRBJ1-2; TRBD1 aligns across 7 bases. Looked up from germline, CDR1 is SGHTA and CDR2 is FQGTGA. V was clipped by 5 bases and J by 5 bases; unmatched bases: 5. The CDR3 is 13 amino acids. CDR3 bases: TGTGCCAGCAGCCTCTCGACAGGGTATGGCTACACCTTC. This gives the protein CASSLSTGYGYTF.

This clone was counted a single time. This chain connects TRBV3-1 (or the pseudogene TRBV3-2) to TRBJ2-1, with TRBD2 matching 9 bases. V shed 1 base and J 8 bases; nucleotides not matched to a gene: 12. CDR3 length: 17 amino acids. Per the germline V gene, CDR1 is LGHDT and CDR2 is YNNKEL (reference sequence). The CDR3 DNA sequence: TGTGCCAGCAGCCAAGGGAAGCGGGGGGCCGTATTCGATGAGCAGTTCTTC. This sequence encodes CASSQGKRGAVFDEQFF.

V usage is TRBV4-3 and J usage is TRBJ1-1; perhaps TRBD1 as D (5 bases). The CDR3 runs 15 residues. Trimming took off 5 bases at V and 1 base at J, with 14 bases between the two ends. CDR1 is LGHNA, CDR2 YSLEER, per germline. The CDR3 DNA reads TGCGCCAGCAGCTCCCAGAGACAGCAGAACACTGAAGCTTTCTTT. Amino acids: CASSSQRQQNTEAFF.

The CDR3 spells CASSRQADFVNTEAFF. As DNA, the CDR3 is TGCGCCAGCAGCAGACAGGCCGACTTCGTGAACACTGAAGCTTTCTTT. V gene TRBV4-3 combines with J gene TRBJ1-1, with D maybe TRBD1 (6 bases). The CDR3 consists of 16 residues. The V end was cut by 5 bases, the J end by 0 bases, with 16 bases between. Germline values: CDR1 LGHNA, CDR2 YSLEER.

The chain links TRBV5-4 to TRBJ2-3, with TRBD2 matching 7 bases. The trim removed 3 bases at V and 6 bases at J, leaving 10 bases unmatched. There are 15 residues in the CDR3. The germline V gene has CDR1 SGHNT and CDR2 YYREEE (reference sequence). CDR3 protein: CASSSEGRVRDTQYF. The CDR3 DNA is TGTGCCAGCAGCTCGGAGGGGAGGGTAAGGGATACGCAGTATTTT.

V usage is TRBV25-1 and J usage is TRBJ2-5; D uncertain. The CDR3 runs to 13 residues. Germline-derived CDR1 and CDR2 are MGHDK and SYGVNS. V was pared by 4 bases and J by 0 bases, with 6 bases between. CDR3 residues: CASSATYQETQYF. The CDR3 nucleotides are TGTGCCAGCAGTGCAACGTACCAAGAGACCCAGTACTTC. Variable domain in full (rest from reference TRBV25-1 and TRBJ2-5): EADIYQTPRYLVIGTGKKITLECSQTMGHDKMYWYQQDPGMELHLIHYSYGVNSTEKGDLSSESTVSRIRTEHFPLTLESARPSHTSQYLCASSATYQETQYFGPGTRLLVL.

This sequence joins TRBV7-2 and TRBJ1-1, with 7 bases fitting TRBD1. Germline V gives CDR1 SGHTA, CDR2 FQGNSA. The CDR3 is made up of 14 amino acids. Unmatched junction bases numbered 7, after V lost 5 bases and J lost 4 bases. CDR3 sequence: CASSIDRVSTEAFF. CDR3 nucleotide sequence: TGTGCCAGCAGCATAGACAGGGTAAGCACTGAAGCTTTCTTT.

The V and J genes are TRBV5-1 and TRBJ2-5; tentatively, D is TRBD1 (5 bases). CDR1 and CDR2 (germline): SGHRS, YFSETQ. The V gene lost 5 bases and the J gene lost 2 bases, with 10 bases spanning the gap. The CDR3 totals 13 residues. The CDR3 region has the DNA TGCGCCAGCAGGGCCACAGGTCAAGAGACCCAGTACTTC. Translation gives CASRATGQETQYF.

The gene calls are TRBV6-6 and TRBJ1-5; possibly TRBD1 for D (5 bases). Germline V gene lookup returns CDR1 MNHNY and CDR2 SVGAGI (reference sequence). CDR3 size: 14 residues. Between the trimmed V and J ends, which lost 0 bases and 11 bases, there was a span of 14 bases. The chain's CDR3 is CASSYSGERKAQHF. CDR3 in DNA: TGTGCCAGCAGTTACTCAGGGGAAAGGAAGGCCCAGCATTTT.

The CDR3 coding sequence is TGTGCCAGCAGCCAAGGATCAGGGGACGTTGGGGTCCTGACTTTC. Its translation: CASSQGSGDVGVLTF. This rearrangement joins TRBV3-1 (or the pseudogene TRBV3-2) to TRBJ2-6, with D possibly TRBD1 on 6 matching bases. Trimming removed 1 base at V and 13 bases at J, with 17 bases between. This CDR3 region has 15 residues. Germline CDR1 LGHDT, CDR2 YNNKEL (reference sequence).

The genes are TRBV2 and TRBJ2-7; D ambiguous. Trimming removed 6 bases at V and 3 bases at J, with 15 bases between. CDR1 SNHLY and CDR2 FYNNEI come from the germline V gene. There are 14 residues in the CDR3. CDR3 DNA sequence: TGTGCCAGCAGCGCGGAGCGTCAGAGCTACGAGCAGTACTTC. It is translated as CASSAERQSYEQYF.

The chain is built from TRBV6-5 and TRBJ2-7, with 7 bases identical to TRBD1. Losses at the gene ends were 8 bases for V and 3 bases for J; bases not matched to a gene: 7. Germline assignment: CDR1 MNHEY and CDR2 SVGAGI. The CDR3 loop spans 13 amino acids. CDR3 bases: TGTGCCAGCTCGGTTGGGGACAGCTACGAGCAGTACTTC. Its protein is CASSVGDSYEQYF.

The chain recombines TRBV28 with TRBJ1-2; D gene ambiguous. Per the germline V gene, CDR1 is MDHEN and CDR2 is SYDVKM. Trimming removed 5 bases at V and 3 bases at J, with 10 bases between. The CDR3 is made up of 13 amino acids. Here the CDR3 DNA reads TGTGCCAGCAGTCCCGGACGGGACTATGGCTACACCTTC. Its translation is CASSPGRDYGYTF.

The chain recombines TRBV7-3 with TRBJ1-1; D may be TRBD1 (6 bases). Germline CDR1 SGHTA, CDR2 FQGTGA. The V end was cut by 3 bases, the J end by 4 bases, with 12 bases between. The CDR3 spans 14 residues. This chain's CDR3 is CASSFQGPGTEAFF. For the CDR3, the DNA is TGTGCCAGCAGCTTTCAGGGGCCGGGCACTGAAGCTTTCTTT.

V and J are TRBV19 and TRBJ1-2, with D uncertain. V was trimmed by 3 bases and J by 7 bases, leaving 18 bases between them. This CDR3 has 15 amino acids. CDR1 and CDR2 (germline): LNHDA, SQIVND (reference sequence). The CDR3 is CASSIPRLEFSGYTF. As DNA, the CDR3 is TGTGCCAGTAGTATTCCTAGGCTGGAATTCTCTGGCTACACCTTC.

The V gene is TRBV7-2, the J gene TRBJ1-1, with unresolved D. The germline V gene encodes CDR1 SGHTA and CDR2 FQGNSA. V was cut by 2 bases and J by 2 bases, with 12 bases left in between. The CDR3 has 15 residues. CDR3 in amino acids: CASSLNFRLNTEAFF. CDR3 in DNA: TGTGCCAGCAGCTTAAATTTTCGGCTTAACACTGAAGCTTTCTTT.

This rearrangement joins TRBV7-3 to TRBJ2-5; maybe TRBD2 (7 bases). The CDR3 totals 14 residues. Germline V gene lookup returns CDR1 SGHTA and CDR2 FQGTGA. The V and J ends lost 5 bases and 9 bases respectively, with 19 bases between them. The CDR3 sequence is CASSPIVREGAQYF. In DNA form, the CDR3 reads TGTGCCAGCAGCCCAATTGTCAGGGAGGGGGCCCAGTACTTC. Full variable domain (outside the CDR3, taken from reference TRBV7-3 and TRBJ2-5): GAGVSQTPSNKVTEKGKYVELRCDPISGHTALYWYRQSLGQGPEFLIYFQGTGAADDSGLPNDRFFAVRPEGSVSTLKIQRTERGDSAVYLCASSPIVREGAQYFGPGTRLLVL.

The chain recombines TRBV6-5 with TRBJ2-3, with 8 bases fitting TRBD2. Trimming cost V 2 bases and J 6 bases; bases outside gene matches: 7. The CDR3 runs to 15 residues. CDR1 MNHEY and CDR2 SVGAGI come from the germline V gene. The CDR3 sequence is CASSYLAGTFDTQYF. In nucleotides, the CDR3 is TGTGCCAGCAGTTACCTAGCGGGTACTTTCGATACGCAGTATTTT.

The chain joins TRBV19 to TRBJ2-5, with 7 bases identical to TRBD2. This CDR3 has 15 amino acids. From germline, CDR1 is LNHDA and CDR2 SQIVND (reference sequence). Trimming removed 3 bases from V and 2 bases from J; junction bases left unmatched: 6. The DNA of the CDR3 is TGTGCCAGTAGTATCGGCGGGGGAGTTCAAGAGACCCAGTACTTC. Its protein product is CASSIGGGVQETQYF.

This chain joins TRBV14 and TRBJ2-7; D is perhaps TRBD2 (5 bases). Germline V gives CDR1 SGHDN, CDR2 FVKESK. There are 17 residues in the CDR3. Trimming removed 0 bases from V and 5 bases from J, with 20 bases in between. This chain's CDR3 is CASSQEVGRGIVNEQYF. The CDR3 region has the DNA TGTGCCAGCAGCCAAGAGGTCGGACGGGGTATAGTCAACGAGCAGTACTTC.

This clone was seen only a few times. The V call is TRBV6-2 or TRBV6-3, the J call TRBJ2-7, with 8 bases matching TRBD2. J gave up 5 bases and V 1 base, and 4 bases lay outside the gene matches. There are 14 residues in the CDR3. CDR1 and CDR2 (germline): MNHEY, SVGEGT. The CDR3 bases are TGTGCCAGCAGTTACTTAGCGGGGCTCAACGAGCAGTACTTC. Its protein product is CASSYLAGLNEQYF.